This TCR beta chain was sequenced during a study of blood T cell repertoires in COVID-19. The overall study: Sites in the United States, Italy and Spain provided acute and convalescent COVID-19 samples.

The sample holds a few counts of this clone. This CDR3 contains 14 residues. The germline V gene has CDR1 SGHDN and CDR2 FVKESK. With V trimmed by 4 bases and J by 6 bases, 3 bases remained unmatched. Sequencing used immunoSEQ multiplex PCR; TCRdb keeps in-frame clones, though not all of them. The sample holds about 140,000 clones, more than 60% seen once. The J gene is TRBJ1-6, the V gene TRBV14; 7 bases are shared with TRBD1. The source material was peripheral blood. The receptor's source is a woman aged 50 to 60 with active or convalescent COVID-19. The CDR3 nucleotides read TGTGCCAGCAGCCGTCCAGGGGGTAATTCACCCCTCCACTTT. Protein product: CASSRPGGNSPLHF.